The 6 T cell receptor beta chains presented below share a single source sample, sequenced in a study of blood T cell repertoires in COVID-19. Generated by immunoSEQ multiplex PCR, the TCRdb table keeps only in-frame clones and is missing some. The sample consists of about 370,000 clones, approximately 88% of them appearing once. The sequenced sample consisted of peripheral blood. The receptors here all came from a woman aged 25 to 39 with COVID-19, enrolled during active disease.

This clone was picked up a small number of times. The chain joins TRBV5-6 to TRBJ1-6; D remains ambiguous. Trimming took 0 bases from V and 0 from J, leaving 10 bases between them. The CDR3 consists of 17 residues. Germline CDR1 is SGHDT and CDR2 is YYEEEE. The CDR3 loop is CASSLAGRSSYNSPLHF. In nucleotides, the CDR3 is TGTGCCAGCAGCTTGGCGGGGAGAAGCTCCTATAATTCACCCCTCCACTTT.

The chain links TRBV11-3 to TRBJ2-2; 9 bases align to TRBD1. V was pared by 5 bases and J by 6 bases, with 7 bases of the junction left unmatched. This CDR3 is built from 15 residues. CDR1 SGHNT and CDR2 YENEEA come from the germline V gene. The CDR3, as DNA: TGTGCCAGCAGCGACAGGGGGGGCGTATCCGGGGAGCTGTTTTTT. Its protein is CASSDRGGVSGELFF.

This chain uses TRBV25-1 with TRBJ1-1; perhaps TRBD1 as D (6 bases). CDR1 is MGHDK, CDR2 SYGVNS, per germline. Trimming took 7 bases from V and 6 from J, leaving 18 bases between them. The CDR3 has 14 residues. CDR3 loop: CASTPYRESAEAFF. The CDR3 nucleotides read TGTGCCAGCACACCCTACAGGGAAAGCGCTGAAGCTTTCTTT.

This clone was observed a single time. The chain carries TRBV28 and TRBJ2-7; D possibly corresponds to TRBD2 (6 bases). CDR3 length: 15 residues. Trimming left V 3 bases short and J 3 bases short, with 15 bases between. Germline values: CDR1 MDHEN, CDR2 SYDVKM. CDR3: CASSFTLRGFYEQYF. The CDR3, as DNA: TGTGCCAGCAGTTTTACCCTTCGGGGGTTCTACGAGCAGTACTTC.

For this clone: A junction end diverges from the germline sequence, so it may reflect a read error. The J gene is TRBJ2-5, the V gene TRBV7-7; 8 nucleotides align to TRBD1. The germline V gene encodes CDR1 SSHAT and CDR2 FNYEAQ (reference sequence). CDR3 length: 18 residues. CDR3 nucleotides: TGTGCTAGCAGCTTTCCCCCGCGCGACAGGGGTAATGTGGAGACCCAGTACTTC. The encoded protein is CASSFPPRDRGNVETQYF.

DNA for the CDR3: TGCAGTGGAGGGGGCGCCCCGGACTATGGCTACACCTTC. It is translated as CSGGGAPDYGYTF. The J gene is TRBJ1-2, the V gene TRBV29-1; TRBD1 agrees at 7 bases. The CDR3 has 13 residues. The germline gives CDR1 SQVTM, CDR2 ANQGSEA. Full variable domain (rest looked up from reference TRBV29-1 and TRBJ1-2): SAVISQKPSRDICQRGTSLTIQCQVDSQVTMMFWYRQQPGQSLTLIATANQGSEATYESGFVIDKFPISRPNLTFSTLTVSNMSPEDSSIYLCSGGGAPDYGYTFGSGTRLTVV.